Below, 10 T cell receptor beta chains from the same sample are listed, as sequenced in a study of blood T cell repertoires in COVID-19. The table came from immunoSEQ multiplex PCR; TCRdb's copy has only in-frame clones and leaves some out. The sample lists about 270,000 clones, 75% to 90% occurring once. The sample was PBMCs or T cells enriched from blood (not recorded which). The source of these receptors is a young woman who had recovered from COVID-19.

V gene TRBV7-9 combines with J gene TRBJ1-1, with D unclear. The CDR3 extends over 13 amino acids. The germline V gene has CDR1 SEHNR and CDR2 FQNEAQ (reference sequence). The germline V and J ends were trimmed by 3 bases and 2 bases, with 7 bases remaining between them. CDR3 nucleotide sequence: TGTGCCAGCAGCTTCAGTCTCAACACTGAAGCTTTCTTT. This codes for CASSFSLNTEAFF.

This chain joins TRBV15 and TRBJ1-1; TRBD1 aligns across 10 bases. V lost 5 bases to trimming and J lost 0 bases; unmatched junction nucleotides: 12. Per the germline V gene, CDR1 is LNHNV and CDR2 is YYDKDF (reference sequence). The CDR3 has 18 residues. The CDR3 nucleotides read TGTGCCACCAGCGGGGGACAGGGGACCAATTATCTGAACACTGAAGCTTTCTTT. This translates into CATSGGQGTNYLNTEAFF.

The chain recombines TRBV6-5 with TRBJ1-6; 7 bases align to TRBD1. The germline CDR1 and CDR2 sequences are MNHEY and SVGAGI. The CDR3 covers 12 residues. The V and J ends lost 5 bases and 14 bases, in that order; junction bases with no gene match: 6. The CDR3 coding sequence is TGTGCCAGCAGTCGGACAGGTAGCTCCCTCCACTTT. Its protein is CASSRTGSSLHF.

The chain uses TRBV2 and TRBJ2-1; no clear D. The CDR3 runs to 13 residues. Trimming took 4 bases from V and 4 from J, leaving 8 bases between them. The germline V gene has CDR1 SNHLY and CDR2 FYNNEI. The CDR3 DNA follows: TGTGCCAGCAGTGTGACATATTACAATGAGCAGTTCTTC. This translates into CASSVTYYNEQFF.

The chain carries TRBV23-1 and TRBJ1-2; maybe TRBD1 (5 bases). TRBV23-1 belongs to the ORF category, with a function that is uncertain. The CDR3 extends over 14 amino acids. Between the trimmed V and J ends, which lost 1 base and 6 bases, there was a span of 12 bases. The CDR3 region is CASSQFSGINGYTF. The CDR3 DNA follows: TGCGCCAGCAGTCAATTTTCAGGGATCAATGGCTACACCTTC.

The chain recombines TRBV6-1 with TRBJ1-2; maybe TRBD1 (5 bases). The CDR3 has 13 amino acids. The V gene lost 2 bases and the J gene lost 8 bases, with 12 bases spanning the gap. Germline lookup yields CDR1 MNHNS and CDR2 SASEGT. Written as DNA, the CDR3 is TGTGCCAGCAGTGAAAGTACAGGTTGGGGCTACACCTTC. Translated: CASSESTGWGYTF.

This chain uses TRBV4-1 with TRBJ1-3; D ambiguous. Deletions cut 3 bases from V and 4 bases from J, with 7 bases between. Germline CDR1 reads MGHRA; CDR2 reads YSYEKL. The length of the CDR3 is 13 residues. The CDR3 region has the DNA TGCGCCAGCAGCCAGAGGTTGGGAAACACCATATATTTT. This codes for CASSQRLGNTIYF.

The chain links TRBV29-1 to TRBJ1-1, with a weak D call TRBD1 (5 bases). The germline CDR1 and CDR2 sequences are SQVTM and ANQGSEA. V was clipped by 4 bases and J by 5 bases, with 20 bases between them. The CDR3 consists of 15 residues. The CDR3 is CSVVSGVSGGTEAFF. Written as DNA, the CDR3 is TGCAGCGTTGTATCTGGCGTATCCGGGGGGACTGAAGCTTTCTTT.

Only a few counts were recorded for this clone. The gene calls are TRBV10-3 and TRBJ1-2, with D maybe TRBD1 (6 bases). Deletions cut 10 bases from V and 6 bases from J, with 15 bases between. The CDR3 contains 12 residues. Germline V CDR1 and CDR2: ENHRY, SYGVKD. The CDR3 DNA is TGTGCCACAACGGTCAGGGGCGATGGCTACACCTTC. This encodes CATTVRGDGYTF.

V is TRBV6-2 or TRBV6-3 and J is TRBJ1-2; a weak D match, TRBD1 (5 bases). V was pared by 6 bases and J by 5 bases, with 13 bases between. CDR3 size: 13 residues. Germline CDR1 and CDR2: MNHEY and SVGEGT. The CDR3 DNA sequence: TGTGCCAGCAGCCACGGGGGTTTATATGGCTACACCTTC. Protein product: CASSHGGLYGYTF.